This T cell receptor (beta chain) was recorded in a study of monozygotic twins with inflammatory bowel disease. Study findings and constraints: Especially where disease activity was present, IBD patients had fewer clonotypes in common with others than healthy twins did. Compared with healthy co-twins, IBD patients showed reduced TCRbeta repertoire diversity by inverse Simpson. Concordant and discordant twins showed no difference in repertoire similarity, possibly from limited power.

The length of the CDR3 is 18 residues. CDR1 and CDR2 (germline): MNHEY, SMNVEV (reference sequence). TCRdb reworked the 5' RACE reads into one entry per CDR3 protein, no DNA. The repertoire table contains 350,000 to 550,000 distinct CDR3 sequences. In the case of this clonotype: Its antigen is undetermined.

V gene TRBV27 combines with J gene TRBJ2-2; the D call of TRBD2 rests on TCRdb alone, since no DNA is present to check it. Sequenced sample: blood. This clonotype originated in a human donor with ulcerative colitis or Crohn's disease, or a healthy co-twin of an affected twin (not recorded which). The CDR3 sequence is CASRNRGSRAGGIGELFF.